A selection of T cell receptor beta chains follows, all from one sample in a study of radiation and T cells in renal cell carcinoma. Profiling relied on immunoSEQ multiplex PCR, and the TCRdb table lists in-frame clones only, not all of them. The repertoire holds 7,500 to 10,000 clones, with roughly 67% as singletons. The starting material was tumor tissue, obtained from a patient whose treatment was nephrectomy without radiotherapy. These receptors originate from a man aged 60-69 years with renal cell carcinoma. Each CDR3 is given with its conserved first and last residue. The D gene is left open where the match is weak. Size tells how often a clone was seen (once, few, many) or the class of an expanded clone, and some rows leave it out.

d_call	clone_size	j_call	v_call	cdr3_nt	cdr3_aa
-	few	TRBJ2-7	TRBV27	TGTGCCAGCAGCCGTAATTCTTCGGACGGCGAGCAGTACTTC	CASSRNSSDGEQYF
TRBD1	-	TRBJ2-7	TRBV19	TGTGCCAGTAGTACCTCCGGGACAGCCTACGAGCAGTACTTC	CASSTSGTAYEQYF
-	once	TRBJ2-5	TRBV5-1	TGCGCCAGCAGCTTGGGGAGAACCTTCCAAGAGACCCAGTACTTC	CASSLGRTFQETQYF
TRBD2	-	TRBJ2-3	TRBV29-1	TGCAGCGTTCGGACTAGCGGGCGTCGACCCACAGATACGCAGTATTTT	CSVRTSGRRPTDTQYF
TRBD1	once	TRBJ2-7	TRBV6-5	TGTGCCAGCAGACGGACAGGGTTGGCCGAGCAGTACTTC	CASRRTGLAEQYF
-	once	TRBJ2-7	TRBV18	TGTGCCAGCTCACCACCGAACAGGCCCTCCTACGAGCAGTACTTC	CASSPPNRPSYEQYF
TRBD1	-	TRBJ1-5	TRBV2	TGTGCCAGCAGTGTGACAGGGGGCTTCAATCAGCCCCAGCATTTT	CASSVTGGFNQPQHF
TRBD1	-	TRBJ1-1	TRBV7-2	TGTGCCAGCAGCCCTAGAACGGGACAGTCTAGTACTGAAGCTTTCTTT	CASSPRTGQSSTEAFF
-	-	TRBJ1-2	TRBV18	TGTGCCAGCTCAGAGGACAAGAGCTATGGCTACACCTTC	CASSEDKSYGYTF
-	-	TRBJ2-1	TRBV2	TGTGCCAGCAGTGCCCCCGGGAACCACAATGAGCAGTTCTTC	CASSAPGNHNEQFF
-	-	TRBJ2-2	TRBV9	TGTGCCAGCAGCCTTCCGAACCCGAACACCGGGGAGCTGTTTTTT	CASSLPNPNTGELFF
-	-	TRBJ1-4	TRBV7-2	TGTGCCAGCAGCCCAAGTTATAATGAAAAACTGTTTTTT	CASSPSYNEKLFF
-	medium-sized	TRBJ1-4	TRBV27	TGTGCCAGCAGCCTCCGGGAGCCCAGTCGGGTGGAAAAACTGTTTTTT	CASSLREPSRVEKLFF
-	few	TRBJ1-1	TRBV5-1	TGCGCCAGCAGCCTCGGACACCAGAACACTGAAGCTTTCTTT	CASSLGHQNTEAFF
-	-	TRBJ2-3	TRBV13	TGTGCCAGCAGCTTAGGGGTCTCGACGGACACGCAGTATTTT	CASSLGVSTDTQYF
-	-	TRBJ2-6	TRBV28	TGTGCCAGCAGTTTACCGCTAACTGGCTCTGGGGCCAACGTCCTGACTTTC	CASSLPLTGSGANVLTF